The present entry profiles one T cell receptor (beta chain) with its context. What it recognizes is unknown. The data stem from a study of PD-1 blockade in mismatch repair-deficient tumors. Overall study context: Patients had about 13 mismatch repair-deficient cancer types and were previously treated and progressing. Study-level points and caveats: Tumor-resident clones, often absent from pretreatment blood, expanded after pembrolizumab and then contracted.

CDR3 size: 17 residues. V was pared by 0 bases and J by 5 bases, with 18 bases between. Germline V CDR1 and CDR2: MNHEY, SMNVEV (reference sequence). Using immunoSEQ multiplex PCR, the repertoire was profiled, and TCRdb retains in-frame clones only, with some absent. Here the sample spans approximately 110,000 clones, around 80% being singletons. All patients were mismatch repair deficient, assessed by either PCR or immunohistochemistry. The material was peripheral blood, obtained around 60 weeks after starting pembrolizumab. The sequence was collected from an adult with mismatch repair-deficient cancer. The V and J genes are TRBV27 and TRBJ2-3, with D possibly TRBD2 on 6 matching bases. The CDR3 loop is CASSLSYGGGEGDTQYF. The CDR3 coding sequence is TGTGCCAGCAGTTTATCCTATGGGGGAGGTGAGGGAGATACGCAGTATTTT.